Shown below are 2 T cell receptor beta chains from a single sample sequenced in a study of blood T cell repertoires in COVID-19. Profiled with immunoSEQ multiplex PCR; TCRdb holds only in-frame clones, not every one. The sample records 200,000 to 300,000 clones, about nine tenths being singletons. Sequenced sample: peripheral blood. These receptors were collected from a man aged 30 to 45 with COVID-19, enrolled during active disease.

This chain joins TRBV19 and TRBJ2-3, with 7 bases that match TRBD2. The V gene's germline CDR1 is LNHDA and CDR2 SQIVND (reference sequence). Unmatched junction bases numbered 7, after V lost 4 bases and J lost 3 bases. CDR3 size: 15 residues. CDR3 sequence (DNA): TGTGCCAGTAGTACTCGCCCCGGGGGGACAGATACGCAGTATTTT. Amino acid sequence: CASSTRPGGTDTQYF.

The chain employs TRBV5-1 and TRBJ2-5, with 8 positions matching TRBD2. The CDR3 runs 14 residues. Per germline, CDR1 SGHRS and CDR2 YFSETQ. V lost 4 bases and J lost 5; bases outside the gene matches: 7. The CDR3: CASSNGGAGETQYF. In nucleotides, the CDR3 is TGCGCCAGCAGCAACGGGGGGGCCGGGGAGACCCAGTACTTC.